The text below deals with one T cell receptor (beta chain). As yet, its antigen is unknown. On each TCR cDNA molecule, a unique molecular identifier was present. Via MiXCR, TCRdb re-called the 5' RACE reads, giving one row per CDR3 protein. Found here are some 15,000 distinct CDR3 sequences, approximately 7% of them singletons; the top ten hold 8.9%. The CDR3 is 13 amino acids. CDR1 and CDR2 from the germline V gene are GTSNPN and SVGIG (reference sequence). J lost 7 bases, V lost 5 bases, and 8 bases had no gene match. Described time point: sample taken at primary tumor resection. Sequencing of whole RNA from tumor, nontumor lung or frozen PBMC involved no sorting. The data derive from a study of spatial heterogeneity in lung cancer. The study's findings and limits: Quantities of ubiquitous and regional expanded TCRs paralleled ubiquitous and regional nonsynonymous mutations, respectively. Mutation counts in tumors were tracked by counts of expanded intratumoral alpha and beta TCRs.

The chain combines TRBV30 with TRBJ2-1; TRBD2 matches at 7 bases. The sample consisted of lung tumor tissue, taken at surgery. The sequence was obtained from a male donor with early-stage non-small cell lung cancer. The CDR3 sequence: CAWGDYPANEQFF. The DNA for the CDR3 is TGTGCCTGGGGGGACTACCCCGCTAATGAGCAGTTCTTC.